This T cell receptor beta chain is drawn from a study of T cell responses to AZD1222 COVID-19 vaccine. Study-level findings and limits: Of spike-specific TCRs, nearly half reportedly target regions left unmutated in variants. Receipt of two AZD1222 doses was followed by a rise in Spike-specific TCR breadth and depth. White British ancestry dominated among donors, who included more females, and clonal diversity was possibly underestimated.

The study pooled second doses at about 4 or about 12 weeks. Trimming stripped 2 bases from V and 4 bases from J, with 6 bases between. Germline CDR1 and CDR2: SGHTA and FQGTGA. This CDR3 spans 13 amino acids. Clones were sequenced by immunoSEQ multiplex PCR, and TCRdb holds only the in-frame ones, with some missing. Here the sample spans under 150,000 clones, over 85% being singletons. As regards this clone: Its antigen is not identified.

The J gene is TRBJ1-5, the V gene TRBV7-3; D is ambiguous. This receptor was identified in an adult who received the AZD1222 COVID-19 vaccine. Specimen: peripheral blood, collected 28 days after the second AZD1222 dose. The DNA for the CDR3 is TGTGCCAGCAGCTTAGGTGAGAATCAGCCCCAGCATTTT. It is translated as CASSLGENQPQHF.